What follows is one T cell receptor beta chain and its context. This clone has a single count. Its binding antigen is unknown. No much larger clone is present one base from it, and per-base qualities are unavailable. The goal of deep resolution MiSeq sequencing was a depth between 1 in 1 million and 1 in 200,000 T cells, and coverage averaged 10x per clonotype. The immunoSEQ hsTCRB Kit was used to generate TCR beta libraries. Regarding the original processing steps: ImmunoSEQ Data Assistant and ImmunoSEQ Analyzer were used for data analysis, and V, D and J genes were assigned according to IMGT definitions. Clonality was computed as one minus normalized Shannon entropy of productive rearrangement frequencies, ranging from 0 to 1. Only overrepresented clonotypes making up at least 0.05% of the repertoire of each patient were included in the public clonotype analysis. Roughly 13 age-matched healthy donor repertoires from immuneACCESS were used as controls for clonality. TCRdb holds this immuneACCESS table with in-frame rearrangements only. Some clones are missing; in checked studies, unresolved V genes explain under half, and the rest has no known cause. V and J calls and clone size are copied from that table; D and trimming were computed from the DNA. This sample comprises roughly 15,000 clones, 55% to 70% of them detected only once. Roughly 40% of the sample lies in the top ten.

Taken from cysteine to phenylalanine, the CDR3 has 15 residues. Only the CDR3 portion is preserved as DNA: 45 bases, with reading frame beginning at the first base. From V the trimming removes 5 bases and from J it removes 5 bases, while the gene matches leave 10 bases of the junction unaccounted for. The germline V gene (reference sequence) gives CDR1 as SEHNR and CDR2 as FQNEAQ. This sample was included in a study of cytotoxic CD8 clonotypes in ibrutinib-treated CLL (dated by TCRdb to about 2021). Turning to the overall study: The cohort included roughly 15 treatment-naive and approximately eleven relapsed/refractory patients; 17 to 18 were IGHV unmutated. An average of about 250,000 productive templates and 80,000 to 95,000 productive rearrangements was obtained per sample. Of the 90 or so participants in the trial, 26 had longitudinal samples available. Partial responses were observed in roughly 25 patients and complete responses in 2; after a median follow-up of 68 months, remission was maintained in about 15 patients and progression was observed in approximately 12. Response samples were taken after a median of 12 months on treatment, ranging from roughly 6 to 36 months. Cryopreserved peripheral blood mononuclear cells were obtained prior to treatment, at the time of response, and at either disease progression or sustained remission. Summary of the overall study and its limitations: Public clonotypes were rare and either contracted or stayed stable during treatment, and the rise in clonality at ibrutinib response reflected the expansion of private clonotypes. Sustained-remission and progressing patients did not have matched sampling times, and lymph node repertoires were not examined. Clonality increased at ibrutinib response, stayed stable in sustained remission, and fell back toward baseline at progression. At baseline, clonality was higher than in age-matched healthy donors and showed a strong correlation with circulating CD8+ T-cell counts.

For TCR beta library preparation, roughly 2.2 micrograms of genomic DNA was extracted from cryopreserved PBMCs. Longitudinal blood samples from CLL patients on ibrutinib monotherapy were analyzed using high-throughput TCR beta sequencing. The patients were enrolled in a single-center, open-label phase 2 trial of ibrutinib monotherapy. Material: PBMCs, obtained before ibrutinib treatment. Here the chain combines TRBV7-9 and TRBJ1-2, with TRBD1 identical over 8 junction bases. This TCR came from a human donor with chronic lymphocytic leukemia. The CDR3 region has the sequence CASSQDGTGGYGYTF. The nucleotide sequence is given as TGTGCCAGCAGCCAAGATGGAACAGGGGGTTATGGCTACACCTTC.